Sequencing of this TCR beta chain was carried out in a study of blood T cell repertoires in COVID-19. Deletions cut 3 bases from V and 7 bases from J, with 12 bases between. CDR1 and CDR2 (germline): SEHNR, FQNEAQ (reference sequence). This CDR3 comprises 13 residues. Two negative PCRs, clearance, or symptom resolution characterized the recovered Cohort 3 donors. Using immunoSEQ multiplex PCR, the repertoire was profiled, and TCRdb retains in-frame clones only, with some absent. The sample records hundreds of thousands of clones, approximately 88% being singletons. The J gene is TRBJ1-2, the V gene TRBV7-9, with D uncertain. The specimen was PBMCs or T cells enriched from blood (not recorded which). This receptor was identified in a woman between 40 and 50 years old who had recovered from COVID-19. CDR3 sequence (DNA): TGTGCCAGCAGCTTTTGGCCCGCGGGTGGCTACACCTTC. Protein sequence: CASSFWPAGGYTF.